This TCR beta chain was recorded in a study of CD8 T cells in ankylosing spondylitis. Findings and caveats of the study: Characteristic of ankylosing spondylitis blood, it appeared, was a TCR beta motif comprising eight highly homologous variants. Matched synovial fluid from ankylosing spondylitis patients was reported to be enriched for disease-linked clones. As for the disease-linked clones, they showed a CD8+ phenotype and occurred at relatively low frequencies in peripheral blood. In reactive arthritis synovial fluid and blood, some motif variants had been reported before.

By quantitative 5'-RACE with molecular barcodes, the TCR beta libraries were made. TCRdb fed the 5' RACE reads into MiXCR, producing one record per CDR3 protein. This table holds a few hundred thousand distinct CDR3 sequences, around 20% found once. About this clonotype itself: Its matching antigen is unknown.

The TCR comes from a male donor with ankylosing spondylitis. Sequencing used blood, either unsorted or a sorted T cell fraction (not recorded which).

CDR3 DNA sequence: TGCAGTGCTAGAGATCTACGGCAAGCTAACTATGGCTACACCTTC. It translates to CSARDLRQANYGYTF. The chain uses TRBV20-1 and TRBJ1-2; no clear D. V shed 0 bases and J shed 0 bases, with 11 bases lying between them. The CDR3 has 15 residues. From germline, CDR1 is DFQATT and CDR2 SNEGSKA (reference sequence).